Below are 16 T cell receptor beta chains sequenced from a single sample in a study of control samples from healthy donors and cancer patients (dated by TCRdb to the early 2020s). The method behind the library was the immunoSEQ multiplex PCR assay. In its TCRdb copy, this immuneACCESS table keeps in-frame sequences only and misses some clones. Where compared with another copy, unresolved V genes explain less than half of these, and the others have no known cause. For this sample the table gives around 140,000 clones, of which around nine tenths were detected only once. The ten largest account for around 2.3% of the sample. The sample taken for sequencing was blood. These receptors were obtained from a man in his forties in good health.

The rearrangement links TRBV11-1 to TRBJ2-2; no clear D. The CDR3 runs to 14 residues. Looked up from germline, CDR1 is SGHAT and CDR2 is FQDESV (reference sequence). Trimming took 1 base from V and 4 from J, leaving 7 bases between them. The CDR3 loop is CASSLVGLTGELFF. Written as DNA, the CDR3 is TGTGCCAGCAGCTTAGTTGGTCTCACCGGGGAGCTGTTTTTT.

This clone was found once. J is TRBJ1-1 and V is TRBV19, with TRBD1 as a possible D gene (5 bases). Between the trimmed V and J ends, which lost 1 base and 2 bases, there was a span of 8 bases. CDR3 size: 14 residues. Germline V lookup: CDR1 LNHDA, CDR2 SQIVND (reference sequence). The CDR3 loop reads CASSIAQGNTEAFF. DNA for the CDR3: TGTGCCAGTAGTATAGCCCAGGGAAACACTGAAGCTTTCTTT.

Notes on this clone: Because the CDR3's place on the DNA is in doubt, the DNA is left out and the CDR3 is given as listed by TCRdb. V usage is TRBV27 and J usage is TRBJ1-5. Germline V gives CDR1 MNHEY, CDR2 SMNVEV (reference sequence). The CDR3 has 17 amino acids, counting both end residues. This CDR3 is CASSTSGRKISNQPQHF.

The chain recombines TRBV19 with TRBJ1-2; TRBD1 agrees at 7 bases. In germline, CDR1 is LNHDA, CDR2 SQIVND (reference sequence). V shed 4 bases and J 8 bases; nucleotides not matched to a gene: 10. CDR3 length: 14 amino acids. The CDR3, as DNA: TGTGCCAGTAGTACCCGACAGGGTCCCTACGGCTACACCTTC. Protein: CASSTRQGPYGYTF. Full variable domain (remainder filled in from reference TRBV19 and TRBJ1-2): DGGITQSPKYLFRKEGQNVTLSCEQNLNHDAMYWYRQDPGQGLRLIYYSQIVNDFQKGDIAEGYSVSREKKESFPLTVTSAQKNPTAFYLCASSTRQGPYGYTFGSGTRLTVV.

The genes are TRBV5-5 and TRBJ1-2; TRBD1 might be the D (5 bases). V was pared by 4 bases and J by 2 bases, with 18 bases between. This CDR3 spans 16 amino acids. The germline CDR1 and CDR2 sequences are SGHKS and YYEKEE (reference sequence). This CDR3 is CASSEGQPRGNYGYTF. Here the CDR3 DNA reads TGTGCCAGCAGCGAAGGGCAGCCCCGGGGGAACTATGGCTACACCTTC. Variable domain in full (rest from reference TRBV5-5 and TRBJ1-2): DAGVTQSPTHLIKTRGQQVTLRCSPISGHKSVSWYQQVLGQGPQFIFQYYEKEERGRGNFPDRFSARQFPNYSSELNVNALLLGDSALYLCASSEGQPRGNYGYTFGSGTRLTVV.

The chain joins TRBV5-1 to TRBJ2-7; 9 bases agree with TRBD1. V dropped 0 bases and J dropped 7; count of bases not matched to a gene: 8. From germline, CDR1 is SGHRS and CDR2 YFSETQ. CDR3 length equals 15 residues. CDR3 bases: TGCGCCAGCAGCTTGGTGGGACAGGGAGGGACGGAGCAGTACTTC. It specifies CASSLVGQGGTEQYF.

The V and J genes are TRBV4-1 and TRBJ1-3; TRBD1 is a possible D gene (6 bases). The CDR3 length is 16 residues. CDR1 and CDR2 from the germline V gene are MGHRA and YSYEKL. The V gene lost 1 base and the J gene lost 3 bases, with 13 bases spanning the gap. The CDR3 DNA reads as TGCGCCAGCAGCCAAGCCTCAGGGGCTTTTGGAAACACCATATATTTT. The encoded protein is CASSQASGAFGNTIYF.

Turning to this clone: The identical CDR3 is also encoded by other nucleotide sequences in the sample. The V call is TRBV10-3, the J call TRBJ2-5, with TRBD2 identical over 8 bases. Trimming cost V 2 bases and J 1 base; bases outside gene matches: 3. This CDR3 region has 15 residues. Per the germline V gene, CDR1 is ENHRY and CDR2 is SYGVKD. Written as DNA, the CDR3 is TGTGCCATCAGTGAGCTCGCGGGAGGCCAAGAGACCCAGTACTTC. The encoded protein is CAISELAGGQETQYF.

The chain is built from TRBV28 and TRBJ2-5; D not resolved. The CDR3 consists of 13 residues. Between the trimmed V and J ends, which lost 2 bases and 0 bases, there was a span of 4 bases. Germline loops: CDR1 MDHEN, CDR2 SYDVKM. The CDR3 bases are TGTGCCAGCAGTTTAAATTACCAAGAGACCCAGTACTTC. Protein sequence: CASSLNYQETQYF.

The rearrangement joins TRBV30 to TRBJ2-1, with D maybe TRBD1 (5 bases). Germline V lookup: CDR1 GTSNPN, CDR2 SVGIG (reference sequence). The V and J ends lost 1 base and 0 bases respectively, with 7 bases between them. The CDR3 consists of 14 residues. The CDR3: CAWSGQSSYNEQFF. CDR3 coding DNA: TGTGCCTGGAGTGGACAGAGCTCCTACAATGAGCAGTTCTTC. The full variable domain, with the rest looked up from reference TRBV30 and TRBJ2-1, is SQTIHQWPATLVQPVGSPLSLECTVEGTSNPNLYWYRQAAGRGLQLLFYSVGIGQISSEVPQNLSASRPQDRQFILSSKKLLLSDSGFYLCAWSGQSSYNEQFFGPGTRLTVL.

This clone came up a few times. The rearrangement joins TRBV6-1 to TRBJ2-7; 10 positions match TRBD1. In germline, CDR1 is MNHNS, CDR2 SASEGT. The CDR3 is made up of 14 amino acids. V lost 1 base, J lost 3 bases, and 0 bases stayed unmatched. CDR3 DNA: TGTGCCAGCAGTGAAGGGACAGGGGGCTACGAGCAGTACTTC. It translates to CASSEGTGGYEQYF.

The rearrangement joins TRBV28 to TRBJ1-4; D gene unclear. This CDR3 has 17 amino acids. The germline V gene encodes CDR1 MDHEN and CDR2 SYDVKM. Trimming took off 3 bases at V and 1 base at J, with 15 bases between the two ends. In DNA form, the CDR3 reads TGTGCCAGCAGTTTTAGCGTGGATTGGGTAACTAATGAAAAACTGTTTTTT. Translated, it gives CASSFSVDWVTNEKLFF.

The chain uses TRBV11-2 and TRBJ2-5, with TRBD2 matching over 9 bases. Germline lookup yields CDR1 SGHAT and CDR2 FQNNGV. J gave up 7 bases and V 0 bases, and 15 bases lay outside the gene matches. The CDR3 runs to 18 residues. The CDR3 DNA follows: TGTGCCAGCAGCTTAGATTACGGCGGGGGGGCTCAAATAGGGACCCAGTACTTC. Its protein product is CASSLDYGGGAQIGTQYF.

V usage is TRBV4-2 and J usage is TRBJ2-2; 8 positions match TRBD1. The CDR3 contains 16 residues. V shed 2 bases, J shed 6 bases, and the junction held 8 bases outside the gene matches. Germline V gives CDR1 LGHNA, CDR2 YNFKEQ. The CDR3 sequence is CASSQLRDRTAGELFF. The CDR3 DNA follows: TGTGCCAGCAGCCAACTCCGGGACAGGACCGCCGGGGAGCTGTTTTTT.

The gene calls are TRBV30 and TRBJ1-2; no clear D gene. The CDR3 runs to 11 residues. Trimming shortened V by 2 bases and J by 5 bases, and 6 bases separated the two germline ends. CDR1 is GTSNPN and CDR2 is SVGIG in the germline V gene (reference sequence). The CDR3 reads CAWSRRYGYTF. CDR3 bases: TGTGCCTGGAGTCGGAGGTATGGCTACACCTTC.

The V gene is TRBV6-5, the J gene TRBJ1-2; D perhaps matches TRBD1 (6 bases). The CDR3 runs to 15 residues. CDR1 MNHEY and CDR2 SVGAGI come from the germline V gene. V dropped 2 bases and J dropped 4 bases, with 14 bases sitting between them. CDR3: CASSYRGGGSYGYTF. CDR3 sequence (DNA): TGTGCCAGCAGTTACCGCGGAGGGGGTTCCTATGGCTACACCTTC.